Reported below is one TCR beta chain. The antigen remains undetermined. The length of the CDR3 is 15 residues. CDR1 and CDR2 (germline): SGHNT, YYREEE (reference sequence). Trimming removed 4 bases at V and 0 bases at J, with 12 bases between. These data originate in a study of cytomegalovirus exposure and HLA in healthy donors. For the study at large: Previous work identified 120 million or so unique TCR beta sequences from around 170 million T cells.

The study, taken as a whole, reports: With DRB1 most and HLA-C fewest, TCR association rates differed between HLA loci in a later analysis. Analysis performed later found about 18,000 TCR beta sequences associated with HLA alleles at 0.05 false discovery rate.

The PCR contained 60 Vbeta and 13 Jbeta primers. Method: immunoSEQ multiplex PCR; TCRdb's copy keeps in-frame clones and lacks some. The sample has about 160,000 clones; 68% are singletons. V gene TRBV5-4 combines with J gene TRBJ2-3; TRBD2 might be the D (6 bases). The material sequenced was PBMCs. The sequence was obtained from a woman in her thirties or forties in good health and CMV-seropositive. The DNA for the CDR3 is TGTGCCAGCAGCGAGGGACTTGCTAGCACAGATACGCAGTATTTT. The encoded protein is CASSEGLASTDTQYF. Full variable domain (rest looked up from reference TRBV5-4 and TRBJ2-3): ETGVTQSPTHLIKTRGQQVTLRCSSQSGHNTVSWYQQALGQGPQFIFQYYREEENGRGNFPPRFSGLQFPNYSSELNVNALELDDSALYLCASSEGLASTDTQYFGPGTRLTVL.